Below are 17 T cell receptor beta chains sequenced from a single sample in a study of metastatic and nonmetastatic thyroid tumors. Via MiXCR, TCRdb re-called the PCR reads. Of around 40,000 clones in the sample, 17% are singletons; the top ten hold around 5.9%. Patients underwent thyroid surgery, and none had received any treatment before it. The sequenced material came from blood. The receptors come from a male donor with papillary thyroid cancer or a benign thyroid nodule (not recorded which). Some clones in this sample may be carry-over from other donors' samples.

This clone came up many times. The chain couples TRBV6-1 to TRBJ2-2; 8 bases are shared with TRBD2. The junction had 3 bases not matched to a gene; V was cut back by 9 bases and J by 3 bases. Germline CDR1 and CDR2: MNHNS and SASEGT. This CDR3 region has 13 residues. This CDR3 reads CASYSGDTGELFF. The CDR3 nucleotides read TGTGCCAGTTATAGCGGGGACACCGGGGAGCTGTTTTTT.

V gene TRBV19 combines with J gene TRBJ1-2, with TRBD1 identical over 8 bases. The V and J ends lost 5 bases and 8 bases, in that order; junction bases with no gene match: 7. The CDR3 extends over 13 amino acids. Germline CDR1 is LNHDA and CDR2 is SQIVND (reference sequence). The CDR3 DNA follows: TGTGCCAGTAGTTTACGGGCAGGGGGCGGCTACACCTTC. Protein product: CASSLRAGGGYTF.

This clone was counted many times. V usage is TRBV18 and J usage is TRBJ2-1; the D gene is possibly TRBD2 (5 bases). This CDR3 is built from 16 residues. Per germline, CDR1 KGHSH and CDR2 LQKENI. The V and J ends lost 5 bases and 3 bases respectively, with 17 bases between them. Here the CDR3 reads CASSTRQVDDYNEQFF. The CDR3 nucleotides are TGTGCCAGCTCAACTAGACAAGTAGACGACTACAATGAGCAGTTCTTC.

There are many counts of this clone. This chain connects TRBV11-2 to TRBJ1-4; 7 positions agree with TRBD1. The V segment lost 0 bases and the J segment 4 bases; nucleotides outside the gene matches: 11. This CDR3 spans 18 amino acids. Germline V gene lookup returns CDR1 SGHAT and CDR2 FQNNGV. The CDR3 sequence is CASSLELLGQRVNEKLFF. The DNA for the CDR3 is TGTGCCAGCAGCTTAGAACTATTGGGACAGAGGGTTAATGAAAAACTGTTTTTT.

The rearrangement links TRBV6-1 to TRBJ1-5, with TRBD1 matching over 7 bases. Germline loops: CDR1 MNHNS, CDR2 SASEGT. Trimming at V came to 7 bases and at J to 6 bases, leaving 15 bases not matched to a gene. The CDR3 has 16 amino acids. CDR3 amino acids: CASIEPTGAGGQPQHF. In DNA form, the CDR3 reads TGTGCCAGCATAGAACCTACAGGGGCCGGGGGTCAGCCCCAGCATTTT.

This clone has at least ten counts. This sequence joins TRBV7-9 and TRBJ2-7, with 9 bases that match TRBD2. V lost 5 bases, J lost 2 bases, and 7 bases stayed unmatched. The CDR3 totals 15 residues. Germline V lookup: CDR1 SEHNR, CDR2 FQNEAQ (reference sequence). The CDR3 DNA sequence: TGTGCCAGCAGCCCGCGGACTAGCGTAACCTACGAGCAGTACTTC. The encoded protein is CASSPRTSVTYEQYF.

This clone came up many times. V and J are TRBV6-5 and TRBJ1-1; no firm D call. The germline V and J ends were trimmed by 2 bases and 0 bases, with 7 bases remaining between them. The CDR3 contains 14 residues. Germline-derived CDR1 and CDR2 are MNHEY and SVGAGI. The CDR3 region has the DNA TGTGCCAGCAGTTACGGAGGGCTGAACACTGAAGCTTTCTTT. Translated, it gives CASSYGGLNTEAFF.

This clone was seen repeatedly, ten times or more. The rearrangement joins TRBV6-1 to TRBJ1-1; D is uncertain. This CDR3 comprises 13 residues. V was cut by 6 bases and J by 0 bases, with 8 bases left in between. Germline V gene sequence: CDR1 MNHNS, CDR2 SASEGT. CDR3 DNA: TGTGCCAGCAGGGGGTGGGTGAACACTGAAGCTTTCTTT. It specifies CASRGWVNTEAFF.

Comments on this clone: This same CDR3 is encoded by further DNA sequences in the sample. The chain recombines TRBV4-2 with TRBJ2-1, with 13 bases identical to TRBD2. The V and J ends lost 5 bases and 5 bases, in that order; junction bases with no gene match: 6. Germline assignment: CDR1 LGHNA and CDR2 YNFKEQ. This CDR3 is built from 16 residues. The CDR3 nucleotides are TGTGCCAGCAGCGTACTAGCGGGAGGGGCCCACAATGAGCAGTTCTTC. Translating gives CASSVLAGGAHNEQFF.

With regard to this clone: A much bigger clone sits one base away, suggesting this may be a read error. V and J are TRBV27 and TRBJ1-3; D perhaps matches TRBD1 (5 bases). CDR1 is MNHEY and CDR2 is SMNVEV in the germline V gene (reference sequence). The CDR3 runs 15 residues. The CDR3 DNA sequence: TGTGCCAGCAAAAGGAGGGGACTCTCTGGAAACACCACATATTTT. Residues: CASKRRGLSGNTTYF.

The chain uses TRBV20-1 and TRBJ2-5; unclear D gene. Trimming took off 0 bases at V and 5 bases at J, with 7 bases between the two ends. Germline loops: CDR1 DFQATT, CDR2 SNEGSKA (reference sequence). CDR3 length equals 12 residues. CDR3 protein: CSARDVGETQYF. CDR3 sequence (DNA): TGCAGTGCTAGAGATGTGGGGGAGACCCAGTACTTC.

This clone was seen many times. The germline gene is not matched at one end of the junction; a read error may be the cause. The genes are TRBV5-1 and TRBJ2-5; 12 bases line up with TRBD2. The germline CDR1 and CDR2 sequences are SGHRS and YFSETQ. This CDR3 region has 14 residues. The CDR3 DNA is TGCGCCAGCAGCTCCCTAGCGGGGGGGGAGACCCAGATCTTC. Translating gives CASSSLAGGETQIF.

In its sample, this clone was seen a few times. One end of the junction varies from germline; a read error may be responsible. The V and J genes are TRBV15 and TRBJ2-1, with D possibly matching TRBD2 (5 bases). Germline V lookup: CDR1 LNHNV, CDR2 YYDKDF (reference sequence). This CDR3 is built from 16 residues. In DNA form, the CDR3 reads TGTGCCACCAGCAGAGAGATAGCGAGCTCCCACAATGAGCAGTTCTTC. Protein: CATSREIASSHNEQFF. Full variable domain (remainder filled in from reference TRBV15 and TRBJ2-1): DAMVIQNPRYQVTQFGKPVTLSCSQTLNHNVMYWYQQKSSQAPKLLFHYYDKDFNNEADTPDNFQSRRPNTSFCFLDIRSPGLGDTAMYLCATSREIASSHNEQFFGPGTRLTVL.

This clone was detected only a few times. The chain couples TRBV27 to TRBJ2-5; TRBD1 agrees at 11 bases. This CDR3 has 15 residues. Germline V lookup: CDR1 MNHEY, CDR2 SMNVEV (reference sequence). Losses at the gene ends were 5 bases for V and 4 bases for J; bases not matched to a gene: 6. Here the CDR3 reads CASSPGTGGGETQYF. CDR3 nucleotides: TGTGCCAGCAGTCCAGGGACAGGGGGTGGAGAGACCCAGTACTTC.

This clone appeared many times. This chain uses TRBV19 with TRBJ2-2; D possibly matches TRBD1 or TRBD2 (5 bases each). Trimming took off 11 bases at V and 4 bases at J, with 17 bases between the two ends. The germline V gene encodes CDR1 LNHDA and CDR2 SQIVND (reference sequence). The CDR3 consists of 14 residues. CDR3 region: CAAEGTQGTGELFF. CDR3 DNA sequence: TGTGCCGCTGAGGGAACTCAGGGCACCGGGGAGCTGTTTTTT.

The V and J genes are TRBV3-1 and TRBJ1-2; TRBD1 is a possible D gene (5 bases). The CDR3 runs to 14 residues. Deletions cut 4 bases from V and 8 bases from J, with 17 bases between. Germline V gene data show CDR1 as LGHDT and CDR2 as YNNKEL (reference sequence). This CDR3 is CASSRGDGPWGYTF. In DNA, the CDR3 is TGTGCCAGCAGCCGAGGGGACGGGCCCTGGGGCTACACCTTC.

This clone turned up a few times. J is TRBJ1-4 and V is TRBV6-1, with D maybe TRBD1 (5 bases). V lost 3 bases to trimming and J lost 4 bases, with 21 bases between them. Per germline, CDR1 MNHNS and CDR2 SASEGT. The CDR3 extends over 18 amino acids. The CDR3 coding sequence is TGTGCCAGCAGTGATAAGTTTGCCGGGGGTAGGATTAATGAAAAACTGTTTTTT. Translated, it gives CASSDKFAGGRINEKLFF.